The source of this TCR beta chain is a study of response to subunit inactivated influenza vaccine. TCRdb re-analysed the RT-PCR reads in MiXCR, keeping a single row per CDR3 protein. The sample has more than 150,000 distinct CDR3 sequences; 7.5% to 10% are singletons. The study's findings and limits: Only a handful of new T cells, the authors suggested, are recruited with each seasonal influenza vaccination.

With respect to this clonotype: The target antigen is unknown.

This receptor was taken from a man aged 45 to 65 who received an inactivated influenza vaccine. The sample consisted of non-naive T cells sorted from PBMCs, taken on the day of vaccination.

The CDR3 protein is CASSLSSGSYYNEQFF. The CDR3 bases are TGTGCCAGCAGCTTAAGTTCGGGTTCCTACTACAATGAGCAGTTCTTC. This chain links TRBV11-2 with TRBJ2-1, with D unclear. The CDR3 runs 16 residues. Germline V lookup: CDR1 SGHAT, CDR2 FQNNGV. The V gene lost 2 bases and the J gene lost 3 bases, with 14 bases spanning the gap.